What follows describes a single TCR beta chain. No antigen is known for it. No base quality values were provided; no much bigger clone lies one nucleotide off. Genomic DNA was extracted with the Qiagen DNeasy kit from unsorted PBMCs and from negatively selected CD4+ and CD8+ fractions. Using primers that anneal to V and J segments, immunoSEQ multiplex PCR amplified the TCR beta CDR3 regions. A synthetic immune receptor repertoire was used to minimize amplification bias, and any residual bias was removed computationally once sequencing was done. Under the source paper's analysis protocol: Repertoire diversity was quantified as the Shannon entropy index using custom Python scripts. Unsorted, CD4+ and CD8+ repertoires were examined separately, except in combined analyses, for which CD4+ and CD8+ sequences were merged in silico. A clone was considered expanded if an increase in frequency of at least 2-fold after treatment relative to C1D1 was found, and a pseudocount of 0.5 was applied to clones undetected at baseline. Singleton clones were defined as clones with 0 or 1 copy at C1D1, and non-singleton clones were defined as clones with 2 or more copies. Clones expanded in unsorted samples were labelled as CD4+, CD8+ or unknown by matching protein sequences in sorted samples from the same patient. Wilcoxon tests were applied to paired samples to test diversity changes from C1D1 to C4D1. The table was pulled from immuneACCESS by TCRdb, which kept in-frame rearrangements only. Such tables lose some clones; where checked, under half of the loss comes from unresolved V genes, and the rest has no known cause. The V and J calls and clone size come from that table; D and trimming were worked out from the DNA. In this sample the table shows roughly 30,000 clones, about 86% of which occur a single time. The leading ten clones occupy under 1% of the sample.

This specimen's time point label, per the study, means: cycle 4 day 1 (C4D1), after less than seven weeks of nivolumab. All trial patients had relapsed after autologous stem cell transplantation, with cohorts A, B and C differing in prior brentuximab vedotin exposure. Using a Miltenyi CD4+ T cell isolation kit, CD4+ T cells were purified from thawed PBMCs through magnetic negative selection. The trial cohort was composed of approximately 56 patients with relapsed/refractory classical Hodgkin lymphoma, for whom complete response, partial response or progressive disease was recorded as best overall response. Single-agent nivolumab was administered to trial patients in the multi-cohort phase II CheckMate 205 trial. An independent review committee assessed best overall response by applying the 2007 International Working Group response criteria. Trial PBMCs were obtained immediately prior to nivolumab initiation (C1D1) and on therapy at cycle 2 day 1 and cycle 4 day 1. After peripheral blood was drawn into 8 mL Vacutainer Cell Preparation Tubes, PBMCs were isolated by centrifugation and then cryopreserved. Purified CD4+ and CD8+ fractions were prepared only for cases with an additional available PBMC sample. On LS columns in a quadroMACS separator, the magnetically labelled cells were depleted, and the flow-through was collected as the purified fraction.

The data were taken from a study of PD-1 blockade in classical Hodgkin lymphoma (dated by TCRdb to 2019 to 2021). Background on the whole study: Nivolumab dosing was 3 mg/kg intravenously every 2 weeks, continuing until either disease progression or unacceptable toxicity. The study used CyTOF and TCR beta sequencing to define a peripheral blood immune signature of response to PD-1 blockade in classical Hodgkin lymphoma.

General study outcomes and caveats: By C4D1, a significant rise was seen in CD4+ TCR diversity but not in CD8+ TCR diversity (p=0.0027 vs p=0.16), and the rise was most apparent among complete responders (p=0.02). Newly diagnosed patients were reported to have lower baseline TCR diversity than healthy donors, and relapsed/refractory patients were reported to have lower baseline TCR diversity still. Baseline diversity similar to that of newly diagnosed patients was observed in trial patients achieving complete response, whereas significantly lower diversity was observed in partial responders and progressors. The study covered only a single clinical trial cohort, and the causes of the repertoire differences, possibly disease activity or prior therapy, were still not defined. Lower diversity was seen in patients whose nivolumab began less than 1 year after ASCT, and these patients were left out of later analyses so that immune reconstitution would not confound the results.

The CDR3 spans 14 residues, from the cysteine through the phenylalanine. Only the CDR3 DNA stays, 42 bases, in frame from base 1. The germline V gene encodes CDR1 GTSNPN and CDR2 SVGIG (reference sequence). Trimming leaves V shorter by 2 bases and J shorter by 7 bases, with the junction holding 8 bases beyond the gene matches. The specimen was CD4+ T cells from blood, collected before the fourth cycle of nivolumab. The TCR originated in a human donor with classical Hodgkin lymphoma. The V and J segments used are TRBV30 and TRBJ1-5; 7 central bases correspond to TRBD1. The DNA reads TGTGCCTGGAGTACCGAAAACAGGGGACAGCCCCAGCATTTT. Its protein is CAWSTENRGQPQHF.